Presented here are 10 T cell receptor beta chains from one specimen sequenced in a study of T cells after yellow fever vaccination. TCRdb used MiXCR to reprocess the 5' RACE reads, holding one entry per CDR3 protein. Among over 250,000 distinct CDR3 sequences, roughly 3.9% were seen once, and the ten largest hold around 25%. The sequencing used PBMCs, collected 5 days after the yellow fever booster vaccination. These receptors all come from a man aged 18 to 30 who received the YFV17D yellow fever vaccine.

The rearrangement joins TRBV7-3 to TRBJ2-1, with TRBD2 as a possible D gene (5 bases). The CDR3 length is 13 residues. CDR1 is SGHTA and CDR2 is FQGTGA in the germline V gene. V was shortened by 2 bases and J by 8 bases, with 10 bases between the two germline ends. The CDR3 DNA reads TGTGCCAGCAGCTTAGGGATCGGGGATGAGCAGTTCTTC. This translates into CASSLGIGDEQFF.

This clonotype was recorded at least ten times. The chain joins TRBV6-2 or TRBV6-3 to TRBJ2-7, with 8 bases aligning to TRBD1. From germline, CDR1 is MNHEY and CDR2 SVGEGT. This CDR3 is 14 amino acids long. J lost 2 bases, V lost 5 bases, and 5 bases had no gene match. The CDR3 loop reads CASSGTGWAYEQYV. The CDR3 DNA reads TGTGCCAGCAGTGGGACAGGTTGGGCCTACGAGCAGTACGTC.

V usage is TRBV1 and J usage is TRBJ2-5; no DNA check was done on the table's D call, TRBD1. TRBV1 is a pseudogene segment. The CDR3 loop spans 14 amino acids. The CDR3 coding sequence is TGCACCAGCACTACTGACAGGTCCGGAGAGACCCAGTACTTC. This sequence encodes CTSTTDRSGETQYF.

This clonotype appeared many times. The gene calls are TRBV7-6 and TRBJ2-2, with D tentatively TRBD1 or TRBD2 (5 bases each). From germline, CDR1 is SGHVS and CDR2 FNYEAQ. The CDR3 is 14 residues long. Trimming stripped 1 base from V and 4 bases from J, with 7 bases between. CDR3 bases: TGTGCCAGCAGCTTAGGGGGGACCACCGGGGAGCTGTTTTTT. As protein: CASSLGGTTGELFF.

In this sample, this clonotype turned up a few times. The V and J genes are TRBV12-3 or TRBV12-4 and TRBJ1-2; 8 nucleotides align to TRBD1. J gave up 2 bases and V 7 bases, and 6 bases lay outside the gene matches. This CDR3 spans 14 amino acids. CDR3 in DNA: TGTGCCAGCACCCCCAGGGGGCCCAACTATGGCTACACCTTC. It is translated as CASTPRGPNYGYTF.

The table lists this clonotype with many counts. V usage is TRBV5-1 and J usage is TRBJ2-5; no clear D. Germline values: CDR1 SGHRS, CDR2 YFSETQ. Trimming stripped 2 bases from V and 5 bases from J, with 10 bases between. The CDR3 is 13 residues long. CDR3 amino acids: CASSFRARETQYF. The CDR3, as DNA: TGCGCCAGCAGCTTCCGGGCCCGGGAGACCCAGTACTTC. Full variable domain (missing parts from reference TRBV5-1 and TRBJ2-5): KAGVTQTPRYLIKTRGQQVTLSCSPISGHRSVSWYQQTPGQGLQFLFEYFSETQRNKGNFPGRFSGRQFSNSRSEMNVSTLELGDSALYLCASSFRARETQYFGPGTRLLVL.

This clonotype was counted a few times. The chain couples TRBV10-3 to TRBJ2-5; TRBD1 aligns across 8 bases. The ends lost 10 bases at V and 5 bases at J; junction bases unmatched: 9. Looked up from germline, CDR1 is ENHRY and CDR2 is SYGVKD. CDR3 size: 13 residues. The CDR3 sequence: CASHRDRSETQYF. In DNA, the CDR3 is TGTGCCAGCCATCGGGACAGGTCGGAGACCCAGTACTTC.

This clonotype was seen many times. The chain carries TRBV6-5 and TRBJ2-7; 9 nucleotides match TRBD1. The CDR3 length is 15 residues. Germline CDR1 and CDR2: MNHEY and SVGAGI. V was clipped by 2 bases and J by 1 base; unmatched bases: 3. As DNA, the CDR3 is TGTGCCAGCAGTTACGGGGGGACAGGGTCCTACGAGCAGTACTTC. Its translation: CASSYGGTGSYEQYF.

This clonotype was detected ten times or more. This chain joins TRBV29-1 and TRBJ2-5; TRBD1 matches at 8 bases. Losses at the gene ends were 4 bases for V and 6 bases for J; bases not matched to a gene: 10. The germline V gene has CDR1 SQVTM and CDR2 ANQGSEA. The CDR3 is 14 residues long. The CDR3 spells CSVAPGGGIQTQYF. The CDR3 DNA follows: TGCAGCGTTGCCCCAGGGGGCGGCATACAGACCCAGTACTTC.

The chain employs TRBV6-2 or TRBV6-3 and TRBJ2-7; 9 nucleotides agree with TRBD2. Germline lookup yields CDR1 MNHEY and CDR2 SVGEGT. The CDR3 is 13 residues long. The V and J ends lost 7 bases and 4 bases, in that order; junction bases with no gene match: 5. CDR3 protein: CASTYGLAYEQYF. CDR3 sequence (DNA): TGTGCCAGCACCTACGGACTAGCGTACGAGCAGTACTTC.